The T cell receptor beta chain described here comes from a study of cytomegalovirus exposure and HLA in healthy donors (TCRdb year 2017). Describing the broader study: According to a later analysis, the roughly 120 validation repertoires were produced on the same platform as the approximately 610 repertoires of the first cohort. Besides the first cohort of roughly 660 subjects, a separate validation cohort made up of 120 different subjects was used. High-throughput TCR immunosequencing, statistical association of individual TCRs with disease status, and machine learning were combined to predict cytomegalovirus infection status. The aim of the study was to test whether cataloging public T cell receptors could identify signatures of past pathogen exposure.

General conclusions and limits of the study: While some public TCRs were present in many individuals, most TCR sequences turned up only very rarely across donors. The classifier was reported to diagnose cytomegalovirus status with high specificity and sensitivity in both the original cohort and the validation cohort. In the study, approximately 160 TCR beta chains were listed as associated with cytomegalovirus. A later analysis lacked HLA typing for the validation cohort, so it scored co-occurrence in that cohort across all 120 or so repertoires. According to the authors, the approach could potentially be generalized to other disease states and immunological phenotypes. Subsequent analysis determined that TCRs grouped into clusters in the first cohort also showed a tendency toward co-occurrence across the 120 or so validation repertoires, and 94% of cluster scores exceeded 0. In vitro tests confirmed that a few of the cytomegalovirus-associated TCR beta chains recognize cytomegalovirus antigens.

Trimming leaves V shorter by 4 bases and J shorter by 4 bases, with the junction holding 5 bases beyond the gene matches. CDR1 and CDR2, per the germline V gene, are MDHEN and SYDVKM. Spanning cysteine to phenylalanine, the CDR3 consists of 15 amino acids. The sequence is cut down to CDR3 DNA, 45 bases in frame from base 1. This clone was seen once. The target of this receptor is not known. Per-base quality was not reported, and no clone a single base away is much larger than it. The protocol used for the library was the immunoSEQ multiplex PCR assay. The study's processing was this. A statistical classification framework was built for diagnosing cytomegalovirus status from the catalog of TCR beta chain sequences. The table was pulled from immuneACCESS by TCRdb, which kept in-frame rearrangements only. Such tables lose some clones; where checked, under half of the loss comes from unresolved V genes, and the rest has no known cause. Clone size and V and J calls were adopted from that table, with D and trimming inferred from the DNA. A total of about 280,000 clones appear in this sample, roughly 90% of them only once. Of the sample, roughly 0.93% is held by the ten largest clones.

Separate from the roughly 660-subject first cohort, the validation cohort of 90 to 150 subjects was the group to which the donors belonged. The receptor comes from a woman aged 18-30 years in good health and CMV-seronegative. Sequenced input: PBMCs. The chain couples TRBV28 to TRBJ2-2, and 8 junctional nucleotides match TRBD1. The nucleotide sequence reads TGTGCCAGCAGTTCATCGGACAGGGCCACCGGGGAGCTGTTTTTT. Its product reads: CASSSSDRATGELFF.